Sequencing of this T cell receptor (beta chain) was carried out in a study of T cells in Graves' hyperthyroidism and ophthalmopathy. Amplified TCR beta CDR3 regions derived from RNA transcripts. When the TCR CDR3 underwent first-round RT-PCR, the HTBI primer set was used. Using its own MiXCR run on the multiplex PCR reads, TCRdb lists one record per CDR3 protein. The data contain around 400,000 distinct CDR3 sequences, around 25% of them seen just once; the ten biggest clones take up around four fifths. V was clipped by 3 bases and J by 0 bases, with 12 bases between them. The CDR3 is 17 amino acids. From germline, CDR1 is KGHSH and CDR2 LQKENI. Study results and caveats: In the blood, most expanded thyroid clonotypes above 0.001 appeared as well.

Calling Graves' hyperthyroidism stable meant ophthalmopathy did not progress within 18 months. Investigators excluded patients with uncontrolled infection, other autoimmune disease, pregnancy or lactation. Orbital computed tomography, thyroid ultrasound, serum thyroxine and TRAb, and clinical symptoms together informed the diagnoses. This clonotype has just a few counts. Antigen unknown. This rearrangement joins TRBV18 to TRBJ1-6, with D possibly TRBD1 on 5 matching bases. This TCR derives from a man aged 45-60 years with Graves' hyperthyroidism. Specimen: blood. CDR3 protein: CASSPQGLGSYNSPLHF. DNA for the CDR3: TGTGCCAGCTCACCCCAGGGACTGGGCTCCTATAATTCACCCCTCCACTTT. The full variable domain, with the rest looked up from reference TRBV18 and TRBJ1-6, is NAGVMQNPRHLVRRRGQEARLRCSPMKGHSHVYWYRQLPEEGLKFMVYLQKENIIDESGMPKERFSAEFPKEGPSILRIQQVVRGDSAAYFCASSPQGLGSYNSPLHFGNGTRLTVT.